What follows are 32 T cell receptor beta chains derived from one specimen sequenced in a study of HIV-infected patients and healthy controls. TCRdb called the 5' RACE reads again in MiXCR, with one record for every CDR3 protein. The sample includes about 67,000 distinct CDR3 sequences, about 17% of them seen just once. Sequenced input: CD4+ T cells from blood. The source of these receptors is a human donor in good health.

This clonotype has a handful of counts. The chain joins TRBV7-8 to TRBJ1-4, with D unclear. CDR3 length: 15 amino acids. Between the trimmed V and J ends, which lost 0 bases and 4 bases, there was a span of 9 bases. Germline CDR1 SGHVS, CDR2 FQNEAQ. As DNA, the CDR3 is TGTGCCAGCAGCTTAGCTTTCAGATATAATGAAAAACTGTTTTTT. Its translation: CASSLAFRYNEKLFF.

This clonotype was detected only a few times. The V gene is TRBV11-2, the J gene TRBJ2-3, with D unclear. Germline values: CDR1 SGHAT, CDR2 FQNNGV. This CDR3 has 12 residues. The V and J ends lost 2 bases and 5 bases respectively, with 5 bases between them. This CDR3 is CASSLIRDTQYF. The CDR3 region has the DNA TGTGCCAGCAGCTTAATTAGAGATACGCAGTATTTT. The whole variable domain, filled in from reference TRBV11-2 and TRBJ2-3, reads EAGVAQSPRYKIIEKRQSVAFWCNPISGHATLYWYQQILGQGPKLLIQFQNNGVVDDSQLPKDRFSAERLKGVDSTLKIQPAKLEDSAVYLCASSLIRDTQYFGPGTRLTVL.

This clonotype was picked up many times. The rearrangement links TRBV6-5 to TRBJ2-7, with a weak D call TRBD2 (6 bases). Germline V gives CDR1 MNHEY, CDR2 SVGAGI. The V and J ends lost 4 bases and 3 bases respectively, with 10 bases between them. There are 13 residues in the CDR3. CDR3 sequence: CASSLISGYEQYF. In nucleotides, the CDR3 is TGTGCCAGCAGTTTAATTAGCGGCTACGAGCAGTACTTC.

The table lists this clonotype with many counts. V and J are TRBV12-3 or TRBV12-4 and TRBJ1-2; D not resolved. The CDR3 runs to 13 residues. Deletions cut 3 bases from V and 4 bases from J, with 9 bases between. The CDR3 nucleotides read TGTGCCAGCAGTTTCTGGGTTCGCTATGGCTACACCTTC. This gives the protein CASSFWVRYGYTF.

This chain uses TRBV4-3 with TRBJ2-3, with 10 bases identical to TRBD2. The J segment lost 5 bases and the V segment lost 0 bases, leaving 14 bases of the junction unmatched. From germline, CDR1 is LGHNA and CDR2 YSLEER. The CDR3 has 19 amino acids. CDR3 loop: CASSQDSRVAGGTRDTQYF. CDR3 coding DNA: TGCGCCAGCAGCCAAGATAGTAGGGTAGCGGGAGGCACCAGAGATACGCAGTATTTT.

This chain uses TRBV29-1 with TRBJ2-1; D is unresolved. Trimming took 3 bases from V and 7 from J, leaving 13 bases between them. The CDR3 has 13 amino acids. Germline lookup yields CDR1 SQVTM and CDR2 ANQGSEA. This CDR3 reads CSVDNRASNEQFF. The CDR3 DNA is TGCAGCGTTGACAACCGGGCGAGTAATGAGCAGTTCTTC.

With regard to this clonotype: Since the CDR3 does not end with the conserved phenylalanine or tryptophan, this likely comes from a read error. The chain couples TRBV7-9 to TRBJ2-1; D is uncertain. The V gene lost 5 bases and the J gene lost 0 bases, with 8 bases spanning the gap. CDR3 length: 14 residues. CDR1 SEHNR and CDR2 FQNEAQ come from the germline V gene (reference sequence). CDR3 DNA: TGTGCCAGCAGCCCCCCGGGCTCCTACAATGAGCAGTTCCTC. This translates into CASSPPGSYNEQFL.

This clonotype was counted only a few times. The CDR3 DNA reads as TGTGCCAGCAGCCAAACGACGGGACAAACAGATACGCAGTATTTT. As protein: CASSQTTGQTDTQYF. The chain couples TRBV4-2 to TRBJ2-3, with D possibly matching TRBD1 (6 bases). The germline CDR1 and CDR2 sequences are LGHNA and YNFKEQ. The V end lost 2 bases, the J end lost 3 bases, and 12 bases lay between the germline ends. The CDR3 has 15 residues.

The chain employs TRBV9 and TRBJ1-1; a possible D gene is TRBD1 (6 bases). There are 17 residues in the CDR3. Trimming took off 5 bases at V and 1 base at J, with 21 bases between the two ends. Germline CDR1 SGDLS, CDR2 YYNGEE. CDR3 coding DNA: TGTGCCAGCAGTGCCCCTAAGGGGGACACACAGAACACTGAAGCTTTCTTT. Protein sequence: CASSAPKGDTQNTEAFF.

The chain carries TRBV29-1 and TRBJ2-3, with 11 positions matching TRBD2. CDR1 is SQVTM and CDR2 is ANQGSEA in the germline V gene. The CDR3 contains 13 residues. V lost 7 bases to trimming and J lost 8 bases; unmatched junction nucleotides: 8. Here the CDR3 reads CSGLAGGFGTQYF. DNA for the CDR3: TGCAGCGGCTTAGCGGGGGGGTTCGGTACGCAGTATTTT.

This clonotype was seen more than once but under ten times. The J gene is TRBJ2-3, the V gene TRBV5-1, with D perhaps matching TRBD1 or TRBD2 (5 bases each). V was trimmed by 0 bases and J by 2 bases, leaving 10 bases between them. The CDR3 has 15 amino acids. Germline V gene data show CDR1 as SGHRS and CDR2 as YFSETQ. The CDR3 protein is CASSLEGLATDTQYF. The CDR3 region has the DNA TGCGCCAGCAGCTTGGAGGGGCTAGCCACAGATACGCAGTATTTT.

This clonotype has only one observation. The chain uses TRBV29-1 and TRBJ2-2; D possibly corresponds to TRBD1 (6 bases). The V end was cut by 7 bases, the J end by 7 bases, with 13 bases between. The CDR3 runs 12 residues. Germline V gene lookup returns CDR1 SQVTM and CDR2 ANQGSEA. In DNA, the CDR3 is TGCAGCGCCAACAGGGAAGGCGGGGAGCTGTTTTTT. Translation gives CSANREGGELFF.

The chain employs TRBV6-5 and TRBJ1-1; D uncertain. Germline CDR1 and CDR2: MNHEY and SVGAGI. The CDR3 contains 13 residues. The V end was cut by 6 bases, the J end by 5 bases, with 13 bases between. CDR3 DNA: TGTGCCAGCAGCCAGTCGGACGGAACTGAAGCTTTCTTT. Protein product: CASSQSDGTEAFF.

This clonotype was seen a handful of times. V is TRBV20-1 and J is TRBJ2-1, with 11 nucleotides matching TRBD2. Germline V gene lookup returns CDR1 DFQATT and CDR2 SNEGSKA (reference sequence). The CDR3 is made up of 17 amino acids. The V segment lost 0 bases and the J segment 6 bases; nucleotides outside the gene matches: 10. The CDR3 spells CSARDSTSGGRGNEQFF. As DNA, the CDR3 is TGCAGTGCTAGAGATTCAACTAGCGGGGGTAGGGGCAATGAGCAGTTCTTC.

This chain joins TRBV20-1 and TRBJ2-5, with TRBD2 matching 10 bases. Germline lookup yields CDR1 DFQATT and CDR2 SNEGSKA (reference sequence). V shed 3 bases and J 4 bases; nucleotides not matched to a gene: 5. The CDR3 totals 14 residues. The CDR3 DNA reads TGCAGTGCTAGCCCGGGACTAGCGTTAGAGACCCAGTACTTC. Protein product: CSASPGLALETQYF.

This clonotype was observed at least ten times. V and J are TRBV7-6 and TRBJ2-5; TRBD2 aligns across 9 bases. CDR1 and CDR2 from the germline V gene are SGHVS and FNYEAQ. This CDR3 region has 14 residues. With V trimmed by 5 bases and J by 5 bases, 6 bases remained unmatched. The CDR3 nucleotides are TGTGCCAGCAGCCGTAGCGGGAGCGGGGAGACCCAGTACTTC. This encodes CASSRSGSGETQYF.

This chain uses TRBV18 with TRBJ2-1, with 8 bases lining up with TRBD1. With 2 bases clipped from V and 7 bases from J, the junction kept 7 bases outside the gene matches. From germline, CDR1 is KGHSH and CDR2 LQKENI. This CDR3 is 15 amino acids long. The CDR3 sequence is CASSPGTGPINEQFF. CDR3 nucleotide sequence: TGTGCCAGCTCACCAGGGACAGGTCCGATTAATGAGCAGTTCTTC.

This clonotype was observed a handful of times. The chain couples TRBV7-9 to TRBJ1-6, with unresolved D. Germline CDR1 and CDR2: SEHNR and FQNEAQ (reference sequence). The CDR3 sequence is 14 residues long. Trimming took 2 bases from V and 9 from J, leaving 11 bases between them. The CDR3 sequence is CASSLMAEISPLHF. Written as DNA, the CDR3 is TGTGCCAGCAGCTTAATGGCAGAAATTTCACCCCTCCACTTT.

This clonotype showed up just a few times. The chain links TRBV7-9 to TRBJ2-1, with 7 bases fitting TRBD2. The CDR3 runs to 22 residues. Germline values: CDR1 SEHNR, CDR2 FQNEAQ (reference sequence). The V gene end was trimmed by 4 bases and the J gene end by 0 bases; junction bases not matched to a gene: 24. The DNA for the CDR3 is TGTGCCAGCAGCTCAGATAGACGTCCCGCGGGGGTTACCACGAGCTCCTACAATGAGCAGTTCTTC. Translated, it gives CASSSDRRPAGVTTSSYNEQFF.

This clonotype came up a few times. The V gene is TRBV5-1, the J gene TRBJ2-7; 7 nucleotides agree with TRBD2. Germline loops: CDR1 SGHRS, CDR2 YFSETQ. The CDR3 runs 12 residues. V shed 2 bases, J shed 5 bases, and the junction held 1 base outside the gene matches. CDR3 coding DNA: TGCGCCAGCAGCTTTACTAGCGACGAGCAGTACTTC. This gives the protein CASSFTSDEQYF. Combining the CDR3 with reference TRBV5-1 and TRBJ2-7 gives the whole variable domain KAGVTQTPRYLIKTRGQQVTLSCSPISGHRSVSWYQQTPGQGLQFLFEYFSETQRNKGNFPGRFSGRQFSNSRSEMNVSTLELGDSALYLCASSFTSDEQYFGPGTRLTVT.

This clonotype was observed a few times. This chain links TRBV20-1 with TRBJ2-7; D is uncertain. Germline loops: CDR1 DFQATT, CDR2 SNEGSKA (reference sequence). CDR3 length: 11 amino acids. V was pared by 0 bases and J by 2 bases, with 2 bases between. In DNA form, the CDR3 reads TGCAGTGCTAGAGAGGCCTACGAGCAGTACTTC. It specifies CSAREAYEQYF.

CDR3 amino acids: CASSFTGPGAQGAYEQYF. DNA for the CDR3: TGTGCCAGCAGTTTTACTGGTCCCGGCGCGCAGGGGGCATACGAGCAGTACTTC. The genes are TRBV12-3 or TRBV12-4 and TRBJ2-7; TRBD1 matches at 8 bases. V shed 3 bases, J shed 4 bases, and the junction held 17 bases outside the gene matches. The CDR3 loop spans 18 amino acids.

CDR3 in amino acids: CASRPNRRDNEKLFF. As DNA, the CDR3 is TGTGCCAGCAGACCAAATAGGAGGGACAATGAAAAACTGTTTTTT. The chain joins TRBV12-3 or TRBV12-4 to TRBJ1-4, with D possibly TRBD1 on 5 matching bases. Trimming removed 6 bases from V and 5 bases from J, with 16 bases in between. This CDR3 contains 15 residues.

This clonotype was recorded a few times. J is TRBJ1-1 and V is TRBV4-3; 7 positions match TRBD1. Trimming at V came to 0 bases and at J to 5 bases, leaving 9 bases not matched to a gene. CDR3 length: 16 amino acids. The germline V gene has CDR1 LGHNA and CDR2 YSLEER. As DNA, the CDR3 is TGCGCCAGCAGCCAAGATATAGCAGGGACAGCGACTGAAGCTTTCTTT. This encodes CASSQDIAGTATEAFF.

CDR3 in amino acids: CSAAISGTSYEQYF. Here the CDR3 DNA reads TGCAGTGCTGCCATTAGCGGAACCTCCTACGAGCAGTACTTC. The chain joins TRBV20-1 to TRBJ2-7, with TRBD2 as a possible D gene (6 bases). The CDR3 loop spans 14 amino acids. CDR1 is DFQATT and CDR2 is SNEGSKA in the germline V gene (reference sequence). With 5 bases removed from V and 0 bases from J, the gap between germline ends came to 14 bases.

There are many counts of this clonotype. The V and J genes are TRBV19 and TRBJ1-2; tentatively, D is TRBD1 (6 bases). The V end was cut by 7 bases, the J end by 5 bases, with 20 bases between. CDR3 length equals 15 residues. Germline CDR1 LNHDA, CDR2 SQIVND (reference sequence). The DNA for the CDR3 is TGTGCCAGTACCGATCCCGGACAGCCTCCTTATGGCTACACCTTC. Translating it yields CASTDPGQPPYGYTF.

This clonotype was detected a few times. The chain has TRBV6-2 or TRBV6-3 and TRBJ1-1; tentative D call: TRBD1 (6 bases). This CDR3 is 15 amino acids long. V lost 6 bases, J lost 1 base, and 15 bases lay in between. Looked up from germline, CDR1 is MNHEY and CDR2 is SVGEGT. The chain's CDR3 is CASRPAGTQNTEAFF. The CDR3 DNA sequence: TGTGCCAGCAGGCCGGCCGGGACACAGAACACTGAAGCTTTCTTT.

There are a few counts of this clonotype. The chain employs TRBV29-1 and TRBJ2-2; 7 bases match TRBD1. CDR1 is SQVTM and CDR2 is ANQGSEA in the germline V gene. Unmatched junction bases numbered 9, after V lost 7 bases and J lost 4 bases. This CDR3 is 14 amino acids long. CDR3 in amino acids: CSAEGARVTGELFF. The CDR3 region has the DNA TGCAGCGCCGAGGGGGCGCGAGTCACCGGGGAGCTGTTTTTT.

The rearrangement joins TRBV6-5 to TRBJ2-2, with 9 bases identical to TRBD1. The CDR3 is 16 residues long. The trim removed 6 bases at V and 1 base at J, leaving 6 bases unmatched. Germline V gene sequence: CDR1 MNHEY, CDR2 SVGAGI. The CDR3 reads CASRNRGQGNTGELFF. CDR3 nucleotide sequence: TGTGCCAGCAGGAACCGGGGACAGGGGAACACCGGGGAGCTGTTTTTT.

V and J are TRBV10-3 and TRBJ2-7; 10 bases match TRBD1. CDR1 ENHRY and CDR2 SYGVKD come from the germline V gene. The CDR3 contains 14 residues. Trimming at V came to 6 bases and at J to 6 bases, leaving 8 bases not matched to a gene. The CDR3 sequence is CAISHRDRGAEQYF. The CDR3 DNA is TGTGCCATCAGCCATCGGGACAGGGGCGCCGAGCAGTACTTC.

V and J are TRBV18 and TRBJ1-5; 7 positions agree with TRBD1. This CDR3 is built from 14 residues. V shed 3 bases and J 4 bases; nucleotides not matched to a gene: 3. Germline loops: CDR1 KGHSH, CDR2 LQKENI. The CDR3 DNA follows: TGTGCCAGCTCACCGGGACAGCAGAATCAGCCCCAGCATTTT. Translating it yields CASSPGQQNQPQHF.

This clonotype was seen a few times. J is TRBJ1-2 and V is TRBV18; no clear D gene. This CDR3 has 14 residues. CDR1 and CDR2 from the germline V gene are KGHSH and LQKENI. The germline V and J ends were trimmed by 6 bases and 4 bases, with 15 bases remaining between them. The CDR3 region has the DNA TGTGCCAGCTCCCCCTCCAGCGACGCCTATGGCTACACCTTC. It yields the protein CASSPSSDAYGYTF.